The present entry profiles one T cell receptor beta chain with its context. The antigen is not known. Library preparation for TCR beta used quantitative 5'-RACE with molecular barcodes. TCRdb processed the 5' RACE reads anew with MiXCR; each CDR3 protein has one entry. The sample carries a few hundred thousand distinct CDR3 sequences, about 20% recorded once. This sample stems from a study of CD8 T cells in ankylosing spondylitis. Study outcomes and limitations: A TCR beta motif of several highly homologous variants seemed to mark ankylosing spondylitis blood. Reactive arthritis synovial fluid and blood were previously reported to contain some motif variants.

V lost 3 bases and J 1 base, leaving 11 bases between the germline ends. Germline-derived CDR1 and CDR2 are LGHDT and YNNKEL (reference sequence). The CDR3 runs to 15 residues. The chain employs TRBV3-1 and TRBJ2-3, with a possible D match to TRBD1 (6 bases). This TCR was recovered from a male donor with ankylosing spondylitis or in good health (not recorded which). The sample taken for sequencing was blood, either unsorted or a sorted T cell fraction (not recorded which). In nucleotides, the CDR3 is TGTGCCAGCAGCCATAGGCAGGGGCGCACAGATACGCAGTATTTT. Protein sequence: CASSHRQGRTDTQYF.